The entry that follows covers one T cell receptor beta chain sequence. This sample was included in a study of T-cell memory formation after mild COVID-19. A single record per CDR3 protein comes from TCRdb applying MiXCR to the 5' RACE reads. In the table there are roughly 610,000 distinct CDR3 sequences, about 18% of which are singletons. Germline CDR1 ENHRY, CDR2 SYGVKD. This CDR3 contains 14 residues. Trimming shortened V by 6 bases and J by 1 base, and 12 bases separated the two germline ends. Sequencing input: PBMCs or a T cell subset sorted from them (not recorded which). The rearrangement links TRBV10-3 to TRBJ2-5; D might be TRBD1 (6 bases). This clonotype originated in an adult woman who had mild COVID-19 (a few samples of this study predate the infection). Cell type and time point are not known. The CDR3 loop reads CAISDTGSQETQYF. CDR3 DNA sequence: TGTGCCATCAGCGACACAGGGAGCCAAGAGACCCAGTACTTC.